This record covers a single T cell receptor beta chain. Its ends do not fully match the called genes, so a read error is possible. Different DNA sequences within this sample yield the same CDR3. Treatment noted: randomized to nivolumab then ipilimumab (arm A) or the reverse (arm B). This table comes from immunoSEQ multiplex PCR, and its TCRdb copy is limited to in-frame clones, with some not included. The top ten clones hold 13% of a sample with roughly 28,000 clones, 77% of them seen once. This record comes from a study of sequential checkpoint blockade in melanoma. Overall study context: After both sequences, patients received maintenance nivolumab.

Germline assignment: CDR1 MGHRA and CDR2 YSYEKL. This CDR3 is 13 amino acids long. The source was CD8+ T cells sorted from blood (inferred from file names), collected from a patient given nivolumab and ipilimumab in sequence. The rearrangement links TRBV4-1 to TRBJ2-1; TRBD2 might be the D (6 bases). The TCR originated in a human donor with melanoma. This CDR3 reads CASSQGRGGEQFF. The CDR3 bases are TGTGCCAGCAGCCAAGGGCGGGGCGGTGAGCAGTTCTTC.